Here is one T cell receptor beta chain with its context. Antigen specificity is unknown. These data are taken from a study of cytomegalovirus exposure and HLA in healthy donors. The study, taken as a whole, reports: By HLA locus, TCR association rates varied in a later analysis, with DRB1 showing the most and HLA-C the fewest. Rare sequences made up most TCRs, while some public TCRs were found in many donors.

CDR3 length: 16 residues. J gave up 1 base and V 5 bases, and 8 bases lay outside the gene matches. Germline CDR1 and CDR2: MGHRA and YSYEKL. The PCR used 60 Vbeta and 13 Jbeta primers. The data were produced by immunoSEQ multiplex PCR, yet TCRdb's version contains in-frame clones alone and is incomplete. Of about 120,000 clones listed, about three quarters are singletons. Material: PBMCs. V usage is TRBV4-1 and J usage is TRBJ2-7; 10 bases are shared with TRBD1. The TCR comes from a woman aged 30 to 39 in good health and CMV-seropositive. This chain's CDR3 is CASSRLGTGDSYEQYF. CDR3 DNA sequence: TGCGCCAGCAGCAGGCTCGGGACAGGGGATTCCTACGAGCAGTACTTC.